The TCR beta chain described here comes from a study of cytomegalovirus exposure and HLA in healthy donors. General observations from the study: Later examination showed HLA-associated TCR beta chains had greater clonal expansion than equally common others.

With regard to this clone: Its target is not known.

Germline assignment: CDR1 LGHNA and CDR2 YNFKEQ. The CDR3 is made up of 19 amino acids. Unmatched junction bases numbered 9, after V lost 4 bases and J lost 1 base. This PCR relied on a set of 60 Vbeta primers and 13 Jbeta primers. Repertoires were generated with immunoSEQ multiplex PCR, while TCRdb's copy carries only in-frame clones and drops some. The table lists under 200,000 clones, around 80% of them singletons. The gene calls are TRBV4-2 and TRBJ2-6, with TRBD2 matching over 11 bases. The TCR sequence derives from a female donor in good health and CMV-seronegative. Sequenced material: PBMCs. The CDR3 sequence is CASSPETSGSLSGANVLTF. The CDR3 DNA reads TGTGCCAGCAGCCCGGAAACTAGCGGGAGTCTTTCTGGGGCCAACGTCCTGACTTTC.